The T cell receptor beta chain under discussion was sequenced for a study of cytomegalovirus exposure and HLA in healthy donors listed by TCRdb under 2017. Looking at the study overall: According to an earlier analysis of a few hundred of the donors, about 170 million T cells yielded over 90 million unique TCR beta sequences and 276 Gb of sequence data. An early release that covered roughly 600 HLA-typed donors contained approximately 300 gigabases of sequencing data and about 84 million unique TCR sequences. The genetic ancestry cluster associated with self-reported Caucasian donors included approximately 85% of the approximately 430 genotyped donors. The study aimed to test whether cataloging public T cell receptors could reveal signatures of past pathogen exposure. Using immunosequencing, the study profiled T cell repertoires from about 650 subjects and related those repertoires to cytomegalovirus serostatus. Along with the approximately 620-subject first cohort, a separate validation cohort of over a hundred different subjects was used. To predict cytomegalovirus infection status, the study brought together high-throughput TCR immunosequencing, statistical association of individual TCRs with disease status, and machine learning. To study patterns of TCR occurrence, a later analysis re-analyzed previously published TCR beta repertoires from just over 650 donors and added high-resolution HLA genotyping. The later analysis used no new phenotypic data to find candidate immune exposures, relying instead on TCR beta sequences and their occurrence across donors. To decide whether each TCR beta V gene segment behaved as functional or pseudogenic, an earlier analysis of over 500 of the donors relied on high-throughput TCR beta sequencing. Alongside the repertoire data, information on donor age, sex, ethnicity and CMV serostatus was compiled. Genome-wide SNP genotypes for about 65% of the roughly 700 donors were used in a later genetic analysis, which treated that subset as a discovery cohort. Every repertoire in the discovery cohort had been generated on one and the same sequencing platform. Class I and class II HLA loci were covered by the typing at four-digit resolution. The number of donors typed differed by locus, with roughly 629-640 for A, B, C, DRB1 and DQB1, roughly 520 for DQA1, approximately 570 for DPA1, and approximately 470 for DPB1. Roughly 5 DR-DQ haplotypes were treated as single units for association and clustering because of strong linkage in the cohort. On average, about 200,000 unique TCR beta nucleotide sequences were sequenced per donor among roughly 430 genotyped donors of the cohort, with approximately 18% of those sequences being non-productive.

The cohort was made up of approximately 670 healthy bone marrow donors. At the time of sampling, all cohort members were nominally healthy, though unrecorded immune exposures were likely present. The donor was CMV seropositive and was included in the group of approximately 310 seropositive cohort members. Each donor provided a peripheral blood sample, and peripheral blood mononuclear cells were used for TCR beta sequencing. The Qiagen DNeasy Blood Extraction Kit was used to extract genomic DNA from the blood cell samples. General findings and caveats noted by the study authors: In vitro tests confirmed that a few of the cytomegalovirus-associated TCR beta chains recognize cytomegalovirus antigens. Most TCR sequences were seen in very few donors, while some public TCRs were found in many individuals. The cohort was sequenced for TCR beta chains only, and without alpha or paired-chain data the features that could be detected were limited. When HLA alleles, especially DR and DQ, strongly co-occurred, TCR associations were difficult to assign to individual alleles. CMV serostatus was the only immune exposure information available for the cohort. The sequencing pipeline was judged likely to have produced a cluster of highly shared sequence variants as a technical artifact. According to a later analysis, parvovirus B19, influenza, CMV and Epstein-Barr virus appeared linked to several top co-occurrence clusters. A later analysis found that HLA-associated TCR beta chains were more clonally expanded and had lower generation probabilities than equally common non-associated chains. Roughly uniform sequencing depth across donors was assumed in presence/absence analyses, although this assumption may not hold. According to the authors, the approach could potentially be generalized to other disease states and immunological phenotypes. Compared with the roughly 670-donor mean, donors in an Asian-associated ancestry cluster had fewer N-insertions in productive TCRs, according to a later genetic analysis. A later analysis associated 15,000 to 20,000 TCR beta sequences with specific HLA alleles at a false discovery rate of 0.05. A further reported finding was that TCR beta sequences accurately predicted the HLA-A and HLA-B alleles for most subjects in the first cohort. Linkage disequilibrium might explain the correlated functional status among segregating V segments, but an unknown experimental factor could not be ruled out. A later genetic analysis associated a missense DCLRE1C variant with V-gene and J-gene trimming of TCR beta chains, and an independent cohort replicated the association. Because counts were too low, 15 to 20 rarely observed V segments, including chromosome 9 orphons, were left out of the earlier analysis of roughly 600 of the donors. The classifier was reported to diagnose cytomegalovirus status with high specificity and sensitivity in both the original cohort and the validation cohort. HLA typing was unavailable for some donors at each locus, so association tests used only the typed subset. In a later analysis, TCR association rates were found to vary across HLA loci, with the most associated TCRs seen for DRB1 alleles and the fewest for HLA-C alleles. An earlier analysis of around 600 of the donors showed that most TCR beta V segments appeared in productive rearrangements either about 87% or about 30% of the time, which broadly matched IMGT annotations. A total of fewer than 200 TCR beta chains were listed by the study as associated with cytomegalovirus. A later analysis found that most CMV-associated TCR beta chains appeared HLA-restricted, with HLA associations seemingly driven largely by CMV exposure.

A word on this clone: No cognate antigen has been identified for it. Base qualities were left out, and no much larger clone turns up one base away.

Library preparation was by the immunoSEQ multiplex PCR assay. A mixture of 60 forward primers for TCR Vbeta segments and 13 reverse primers for TCR Jbeta segments was used in the multiplex PCR. Amplification of the CDR3 region of rearranged TCR beta genes was performed with a multiplex PCR assay on genomic DNA. Amplified TCR beta libraries were sequenced as 87-base-pair reads on the Illumina HiSeq System. In the source study's methods: A later analysis counted some 80 million unique TCR beta chains across the 650 to 800 repertoires, and 10 million to 11 million of these chains were shared by at least two donors. Raw reads were error-corrected and collapsed into unique sequences with a nearest-neighbor algorithm that merged closely related sequences to remove PCR and sequencing errors. V, D and J gene segments were assigned by aligning CDR3 sequences to IMGT reference sequences. Each retained sequence needed at least a six-nucleotide match to both a V gene segment and a J gene segment. Rearrangements were called productive when the CDR3 lacked stop codons and stayed in frame with V and J; all others were non-productive. CDR3 was defined according to IMGT convention as the region running from the second conserved V-encoded cysteine to the conserved J-encoded phenylalanine. In an earlier analysis of more than 550 of the donors, sequences lacking an unambiguous match to a single V gene segment were excluded. In an earlier analysis of several hundred of the donors, V segments were called functional above 56.7% productive rearrangements and were called segregating when the between-donor standard deviation exceeded 5%. A statistical classification framework was developed to diagnose cytomegalovirus status using the catalog of TCR beta chain sequences. In a later analysis, TCR nucleotide sequences were compared against IMGT/GENE-DB human TR gene sequences so that V and J genes could be assigned. A later analysis assigned CDR3 sequences and most-parsimonious VDJ recombination scenarios with the TCRdist pipeline. In a later analysis, each TCR beta chain was defined by its CDR3 amino acid sequence together with its V-gene family, and reads lacking a unique V-gene family were excluded. To address suspected cross-contamination and a sequencing artifact, a later analysis removed 450 to 700 highly shared, low-generation-probability nucleotide sequences. For each public chain, a later analysis derived a clonal expansion index from normalized ranks of inferred template counts within each repertoire. In a later analysis, generation probabilities were computed using a VDJ recombination model fitted to out-of-frame rearrangements, and the results were checked against IGoR. In a later analysis, TCR-TCR, TCR-HLA and TCR-CMV co-occurrence was scored with hypergeometric tests, and a repertoire-size bias correction was applied to TCR pairs. In a later analysis, false discovery rates were estimated by permuting HLA or CMV assignments 20 times. A later analysis grouped co-occurring TCRs with DBSCAN, adding TCRdist sequence similarity when clustering within HLA-allele-positive subsets. For co-occurrence clustering, repertoires with fewer than 30,000 or more than 120,000 public chains were excluded, along with about five repertoires with anomalous nucleotide sharing. In its TCRdb copy, this immuneACCESS table keeps in-frame sequences only and misses some clones. Where compared with another copy, unresolved V genes explain less than half of these, and the others have no known cause. V and J calls plus clone size are reproduced from that table; the DNA served to infer D and trimming. This sample comprises roughly 100,000 clones, approximately 77% of them detected only once. Together, the top ten hold 8% to 10% of the sample.

Sequenced input: PBMCs. The source of this sequence is a male donor in good health and CMV-seropositive.

The CDR3 region reads CASSLGYGKGSEQFF. The DNA reads TGCGCCAGCAGCTTGGGTTACGGGAAAGGTAGTGAGCAGTTCTTC. The V and J genes are TRBV5-1 and TRBJ2-1; a weak D assignment points to TRBD2 (5 bases agree). The CDR3 spans 15 residues, from the cysteine through the phenylalanine. Of the read, only the CDR3 DNA is kept; its 45 bases are in frame from base 1. From a lookup of the germline V gene, CDR1 and CDR2 are SGHRS and YFSETQ. Cut back by 0 bases and 9 bases, the V and J ends lie 16 bases apart.